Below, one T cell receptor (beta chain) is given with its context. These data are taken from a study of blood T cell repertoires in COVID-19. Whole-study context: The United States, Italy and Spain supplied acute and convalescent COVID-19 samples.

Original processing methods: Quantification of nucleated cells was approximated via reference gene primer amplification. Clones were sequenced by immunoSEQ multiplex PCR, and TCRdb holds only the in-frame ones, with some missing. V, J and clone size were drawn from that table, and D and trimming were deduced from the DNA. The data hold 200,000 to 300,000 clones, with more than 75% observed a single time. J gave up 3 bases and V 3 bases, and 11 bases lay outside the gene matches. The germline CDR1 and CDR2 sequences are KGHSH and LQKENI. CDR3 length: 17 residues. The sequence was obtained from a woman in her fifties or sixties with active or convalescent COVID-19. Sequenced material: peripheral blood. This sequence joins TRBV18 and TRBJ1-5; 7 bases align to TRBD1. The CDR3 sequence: CASSPPRQGGFNQPQHF. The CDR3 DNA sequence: TGTGCCAGCTCACCCCCCCGACAGGGAGGCTTCAATCAGCCCCAGCATTTT.